Below are 9 T cell receptor beta chains sequenced from a single sample in a study of blood T cell repertoires in COVID-19. Assay: immunoSEQ multiplex PCR; the TCRdb copy retains only in-frame clones and omits some. The data contain over 90,000 clones, just under 95% of them singletons. The sequenced sample was peripheral blood. Every receptor here comes from a woman between 50 and 59 years old with COVID-19, enrolled during active disease.

This clone showed up just once. The V call is TRBV6-5, the J call TRBJ2-1, with D possibly TRBD2 on 5 matching bases. The CDR3 runs 13 residues. With 0 bases removed from V and 10 bases from J, the gap between germline ends came to 10 bases. Per the germline V gene, CDR1 is MNHEY and CDR2 is SVGAGI. CDR3 nucleotides: TGTGCCAGCAGTTACTCGACGGGGTTGGAGCAGTTCTTC. Its translation: CASSYSTGLEQFF.

The genes are TRBV6-5 and TRBJ1-2; TRBD1 aligns across 10 bases. Germline V gene lookup returns CDR1 MNHEY and CDR2 SVGAGI. CDR3 length: 15 residues. The V gene end was trimmed by 0 bases and the J gene end by 4 bases; junction bases not matched to a gene: 2. The CDR3 DNA follows: TGTGCCAGCAGTTACTCCGGGGACAGGGGCTATGGCTACACCTTC. Its translation: CASSYSGDRGYGYTF.

This rearrangement joins TRBV19 to TRBJ2-7, with TRBD1 identical over 8 bases. From germline, CDR1 is LNHDA and CDR2 SQIVND (reference sequence). CDR3 length: 15 amino acids. V shed 5 bases and J 0 bases; nucleotides not matched to a gene: 6. CDR3 sequence (DNA): TGTGCCAGTAGTCATGGGACAGGAAGCTCCTACGAGCAGTACGTC. Translating gives CASSHGTGSSYEQYV.

The CDR3 DNA reads TGTGCCACCTCTAGCGGGGGGGCCAGGAATGAGCAGTTCTTC. Its protein product is CATSSGGARNEQFF. The chain links TRBV10-3 to TRBJ2-1, with TRBD2 identical over 12 bases. The germline V gene has CDR1 ENHRY and CDR2 SYGVKD. The CDR3 sequence is 14 residues long. With 10 bases clipped from V and 7 bases from J, the junction kept 8 bases outside the gene matches.

This chain uses TRBV3-1 (or the pseudogene TRBV3-2) with TRBJ1-1; 10 bases line up with TRBD1. The junction had 14 bases not matched to a gene; V was cut back by 2 bases and J by 11 bases. CDR1 and CDR2 from the germline V gene are LGHDT and YNNKEL (reference sequence). This CDR3 is 16 amino acids long. The CDR3 region has the DNA TGTGCCAGCAGCCAACATGGGGGACAGGGGTCTGGGAGGGCTTTCTTT. Protein sequence: CASSQHGGQGSGRAFF.

V is TRBV3-1 (or the pseudogene TRBV3-2) and J is TRBJ2-5; 7 positions agree with TRBD2. Germline V lookup: CDR1 LGHDT, CDR2 YNNKEL (reference sequence). This CDR3 contains 18 residues. The ends lost 4 bases at V and 2 bases at J; junction bases unmatched: 16. The CDR3 nucleotides read TGTGCCAGCAGCCGAACCACACCGAGGAGCGGGGCACAAGAGACCCAGTACTTC. It specifies CASSRTTPRSGAQETQYF.

V usage is TRBV30 and J usage is TRBJ1-5; 8 bases align to TRBD1. V was pared by 7 bases and J by 3 bases, with 5 bases of the junction left unmatched. The CDR3 runs 13 residues. The germline V gene has CDR1 GTSNPN and CDR2 SVGIG (reference sequence). The DNA for the CDR3 is TGTGCCTACGGACAGGGACCCAATCAGCCCCAGCATTTT. This sequence encodes CAYGQGPNQPQHF. The variable domain in full, completed from reference TRBV30 and TRBJ1-5, reads SQTIHQWPATLVQPVGSPLSLECTVEGTSNPNLYWYRQAAGRGLQLLFYSVGIGQISSEVPQNLSASRPQDRQFILSSKKLLLSDSGFYLCAYGQGPNQPQHFGDGTRLSIL.

V is TRBV11-2 and J is TRBJ1-1, with a tentative D call TRBD1 (6 bases). Germline CDR1 and CDR2: SGHAT and FQNNGV. V was cut by 1 base and J by 8 bases, with 11 bases left in between. This CDR3 has 13 residues. Written as DNA, the CDR3 is TGTGCCAGCAGCTTAGTGAGGGACATCGAAGCTTTCTTT. Translating gives CASSLVRDIEAFF.

This rearrangement joins TRBV6-6 to TRBJ2-2; TRBD1 matches at 9 bases. The CDR3 length is 15 residues. The junction had 8 bases not matched to a gene; V was cut back by 5 bases and J by 7 bases. In germline, CDR1 is MNHNY, CDR2 SVGAGI (reference sequence). The CDR3 DNA reads as TGTGCCAGCAGTACCGGGGGACAGGGCAACGGGGAGCTGTTTTTT. Protein: CASSTGGQGNGELFF.